The 23 T cell receptor beta chains below were found in one sample sequenced in a study of OX40 agonist ivuxolimab in advanced cancers. Sequencing was performed with immunoSEQ multiplex PCR; in TCRdb, only in-frame clones are kept and a portion is missing. The sample records tens of thousands of clones, 65% to 80% being singletons. The starting material was CD4+ or CD8+ T cells sorted from blood, obtained in a trial of the OX40 agonist ivuxolimab. Receptor source: an adult with an advanced solid tumor such as melanoma, head and neck, liver or kidney cancer.

CDR3 sequence reads: CASSLATGTGEQFF. The CDR3 DNA reads TGTGCCAGCAGCTTAGCGACAGGTACTGGTGAGCAGTTCTTC. V is TRBV7-2 and J is TRBJ2-1; tentatively, D is TRBD1 (6 bases). Germline assignment: CDR1 SGHTA and CDR2 FQGNSA. V gave up 0 bases and J gave up 9 bases, with 12 bases separating them. This CDR3 contains 14 residues.

The CDR3 nucleotides are TGCGCCAGCAGCCTCGATATTTCTCTACTAAGTAAAGGGGAAAAACTGTTTTTT. This codes for CASSLDISLLSKGEKLFF. The rearrangement uses TRBV5-1 and TRBJ1-4; D unresolved. CDR1 is SGHRS, CDR2 YFSETQ, per germline. CDR3 length equals 18 residues. V lost 4 bases and J lost 8, with 27 bases in between.

This clone was counted between two and nine times. The gene calls are TRBV18 and TRBJ2-3; the D is unclear. Trimming cost V 3 bases and J 6 bases, with 7 bases left between them. The CDR3 loop spans 12 amino acids. Germline CDR1 is KGHSH and CDR2 is LQKENI. The CDR3 loop reads CASSPDHDTQYF. In DNA form, the CDR3 reads TGTGCCAGCTCACCGGACCACGATACGCAGTATTTT.

The rearrangement joins TRBV9 to TRBJ1-2, with D perhaps matching TRBD1 (5 bases). Germline V CDR1 and CDR2: SGDLS, YYNGEE. The CDR3 runs to 14 residues. V was cut by 0 bases and J by 3 bases, with 9 bases left in between. This CDR3 is CASSVDGADYGYTF. For the CDR3, the DNA is TGTGCCAGCAGCGTAGACGGGGCTGACTATGGCTACACCTTC. Based on the CDR3 plus reference TRBV9 and TRBJ1-2, the full variable domain is DSGVTQTPKHLITATGQRVTLRCSPRSGDLSVYWYQQSLDQGLQFLIQYYNGEERAKGNILERFSAQQFPDLHSELNLSSLELGDSALYFCASSVDGADYGYTFGSGTRLTVV.

This rearrangement joins TRBV6-1 to TRBJ1-1; D is undetermined. V lost 0 bases and J 10 bases, leaving 9 bases between the germline ends. The germline V gene encodes CDR1 MNHNS and CDR2 SASEGT. The CDR3 loop spans 12 amino acids. This CDR3 is CASSEAMGIAFF. The CDR3 nucleotides are TGTGCCAGCAGTGAAGCTATGGGGATAGCTTTCTTT.

The chain couples TRBV6-5 to TRBJ2-1, with D perhaps matching TRBD2 (6 bases). CDR3 length: 14 residues. With 7 bases removed from V and 0 bases from J, the gap between germline ends came to 10 bases. Germline CDR1 reads MNHEY; CDR2 reads SVGAGI. DNA for the CDR3: TGTGCCAGCAAACGGGGGAGCTCCTACAATGAGCAGTTCTTC. Translated: CASKRGSSYNEQFF.

This clone showed up just a few times. Written as DNA, the CDR3 is TGCGCCAGCAGCTCGTACTCTACTCCACAGGGAAACTATGGCTACACCTTC. Amino acids: CASSSYSTPQGNYGYTF. The rearrangement joins TRBV5-1 to TRBJ1-2; D might be TRBD1 (6 bases). The germline CDR1 and CDR2 sequences are SGHRS and YFSETQ. The CDR3 totals 17 residues. The V and J ends lost 3 bases and 2 bases respectively, with 20 bases between them.

The chain recombines TRBV20-1 with TRBJ2-7; D ambiguous. V lost 7 bases and J 6 bases, leaving 13 bases between the germline ends. The CDR3 has 11 amino acids. In germline, CDR1 is DFQATT, CDR2 SNEGSKA (reference sequence). The CDR3 sequence is CSVPLIGEQYF. The DNA of the CDR3 is TGCAGTGTTCCCCTCATAGGCGAGCAGTACTTC.

V and J are TRBV5-1 and TRBJ2-5; TRBD1 matches at 9 bases. Germline V CDR1 and CDR2: SGHRS, YFSETQ. The CDR3 covers 14 residues. V lost 4 bases to trimming and J lost 5 bases; unmatched junction nucleotides: 6. CDR3: CASSLWDRVETQYF. The CDR3 nucleotides read TGCGCCAGCAGCCTCTGGGACAGGGTGGAGACCCAGTACTTC. Variable domain in full (rest from reference TRBV5-1 and TRBJ2-5): KAGVTQTPRYLIKTRGQQVTLSCSPISGHRSVSWYQQTPGQGLQFLFEYFSETQRNKGNFPGRFSGRQFSNSRSEMNVSTLELGDSALYLCASSLWDRVETQYFGPGTRLLVL.

This clone was seen a handful of times. The rearrangement links TRBV18 to TRBJ2-1; 12 bases map to TRBD1. The trim removed 3 bases at V and 10 bases at J, leaving 7 bases unmatched. CDR3 length: 15 residues. Looked up from germline, CDR1 is KGHSH and CDR2 is LQKENI. The CDR3 is CASSPSGQGAREQFF. The CDR3 DNA reads as TGTGCCAGCTCACCCTCGGGACAGGGGGCGAGGGAGCAGTTCTTC.

The chain employs TRBV7-2 and TRBJ2-7; D is unresolved. Trimming pared 5 bases from V and 6 bases from J, leaving 14 bases between. Germline assignment: CDR1 SGHTA and CDR2 FQGNSA. CDR3 length: 13 amino acids. The CDR3 DNA reads as TGTGCCAGCAGCCTGGAGTGGGGTGGCGAGCAGTACTTC. Translating gives CASSLEWGGEQYF.

On this clone itself: Mismatch with germline at one junction end may stem from a read error. The chain has TRBV7-7 and TRBJ2-3; TRBD2 matches at 7 bases. The CDR3 has 15 amino acids. Germline V gives CDR1 SSHAT, CDR2 FNYEAQ (reference sequence). The CDR3 nucleotides are TGTGCTAGCAGCTTAGGGGCGGGGGAATCAGATACGCAGTATTTT. It translates to CASSLGAGESDTQYF.

V usage is TRBV19 and J usage is TRBJ1-1, with 10 bases that match TRBD1. The CDR3 is 14 amino acids. CDR1 and CDR2 (germline): LNHDA, SQIVND (reference sequence). The ends lost 4 bases at V and 6 bases at J; junction bases unmatched: 5. The DNA of the CDR3 is TGTGCCAGTAGTAATATAGGACAGGGGGCTGAAGCTTTCTTT. This translates into CASSNIGQGAEAFF.

A single count supports this clone. The chain uses TRBV27 and TRBJ1-1; D might be TRBD1 (6 bases). CDR1 MNHEY and CDR2 SMNVEV come from the germline V gene (reference sequence). The CDR3 runs to 16 residues. Trimming removed 5 bases at V and 4 bases at J, with 20 bases between. The CDR3 region has the DNA TGTGCCAGCAGTCCCTACCACACGAACAGGGTCACTGAAGCTTTCTTT. Its translation: CASSPYHTNRVTEAFF.

The chain recombines TRBV10-3 with TRBJ2-7, with 11 nucleotides matching TRBD1. The CDR3 sequence is 13 residues long. V gave up 10 bases and J gave up 2 bases; unmatched junction bases: 4. Germline V gene data show CDR1 as ENHRY and CDR2 as SYGVKD. The CDR3 region is CATGQGVTYEQYF. Written as DNA, the CDR3 is TGTGCCACGGGACAGGGGGTAACCTACGAGCAGTACTTC.

This chain uses TRBV27 with TRBJ2-1; D remains unclear. This CDR3 spans 13 amino acids. Germline values: CDR1 MNHEY, CDR2 SMNVEV (reference sequence). V was shortened by 0 bases and J by 9 bases, with 9 bases between the two germline ends. The CDR3 is CASSLSRRSEQFF. The DNA of the CDR3 is TGTGCCAGCAGTTTATCGCGGCGCTCTGAGCAGTTCTTC.

The genes are TRBV5-5 and TRBJ2-3, with D possibly matching TRBD2 (6 bases). The CDR3 runs 15 residues. V shed 0 bases and J shed 3 bases, with 11 bases lying between them. The germline gives CDR1 SGHKS, CDR2 YYEKEE (reference sequence). The CDR3 region has the DNA TGTGCCAGCAGCTTGGTCGCGGGGAGGACAGATACGCAGTATTTT. Its translation is CASSLVAGRTDTQYF.

V gene TRBV28 combines with J gene TRBJ1-2; unclear D gene. The germline V gene has CDR1 MDHEN and CDR2 SYDVKM. V shed 2 bases and J shed 2 bases, with 6 bases lying between them. The CDR3 sequence is 13 residues long. The CDR3 nucleotides read TGTGCCAGCAGTTTAGAGGGAAACTATGGCTACACCTTC. The encoded protein is CASSLEGNYGYTF.

The V gene is TRBV7-9, the J gene TRBJ2-7, with D perhaps matching TRBD1 (5 bases). This CDR3 is built from 13 residues. Germline V lookup: CDR1 SEHNR, CDR2 FQNEAQ (reference sequence). With 5 bases removed from V and 2 bases from J, the gap between germline ends came to 10 bases. This chain's CDR3 is CASSRQIPYEQYF. The DNA of the CDR3 is TGTGCCAGCAGCAGACAGATCCCCTACGAGCAGTACTTC.

The gene calls are TRBV11-3 and TRBJ1-3; no clear D gene. The germline gives CDR1 SGHNT, CDR2 YENEEA. The length of the CDR3 is 13 residues. Trimming cost V 1 base and J 4 bases, with 5 bases left between them. The CDR3 loop is CASSLGRGNTIYF. In DNA form, the CDR3 reads TGTGCCAGCAGCTTAGGGAGAGGAAACACCATATATTTT.

J is TRBJ2-2 and V is TRBV23-1; TRBD1 aligns across 11 bases. TRBV23-1 carries the ORF label, with uncertain function. The J segment lost 9 bases and the V segment lost 4 bases, leaving 7 bases of the junction unmatched. The CDR3 has 15 amino acids. CDR3 protein: CASSLGDRGGRELFF. As DNA, the CDR3 is TGCGCCAGCAGTCTTGGGGACAGGGGGGGCAGGGAGCTGTTTTTT.

The gene calls are TRBV5-8 and TRBJ2-5, with 7 bases matching TRBD1. CDR1 and CDR2 from the germline V gene are SGHTS and YDEGEE. The CDR3 loop spans 14 amino acids. V dropped 4 bases and J dropped 2; count of bases not matched to a gene: 5. CDR3 DNA sequence: TGTGCCAGCAGCCGAGGGGGCCTTCAAGAGACCCAGTACTTC. Amino acid sequence: CASSRGGLQETQYF. Variable domain in full (rest from reference TRBV5-8 and TRBJ2-5): EAGVTQSPTHLIKTRGQQATLRCSPISGHTSVYWYQQALGLGLQFLLWYDEGEERNRGNFPPRFSGRQFPNYSSELNVNALELEDSALYLCASSRGGLQETQYFGPGTRLLVL.

This rearrangement joins TRBV10-2 to TRBJ2-4, with D tentatively TRBD1 (5 bases). The CDR3 is 12 residues long. Trimming shortened V by 6 bases and J by 8 bases, and 11 bases separated the two germline ends. Germline V lookup: CDR1 WSHSY, CDR2 SAAADI. CDR3 protein: CASRKGQDIQYF. CDR3 nucleotide sequence: TGCGCCAGCAGGAAGGGGCAGGACATTCAGTACTTC.